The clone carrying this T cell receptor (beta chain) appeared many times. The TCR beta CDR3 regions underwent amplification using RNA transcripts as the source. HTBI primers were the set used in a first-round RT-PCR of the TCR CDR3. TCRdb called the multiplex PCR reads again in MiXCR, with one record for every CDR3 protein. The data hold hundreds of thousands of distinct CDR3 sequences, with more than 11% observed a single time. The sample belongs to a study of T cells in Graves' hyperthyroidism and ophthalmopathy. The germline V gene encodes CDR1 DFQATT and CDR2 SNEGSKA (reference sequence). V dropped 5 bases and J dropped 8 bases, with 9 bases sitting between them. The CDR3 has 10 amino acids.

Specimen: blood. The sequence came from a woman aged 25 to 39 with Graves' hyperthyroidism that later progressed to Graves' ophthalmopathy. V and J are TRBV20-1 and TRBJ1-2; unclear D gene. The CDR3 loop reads CSAWEGGYTF. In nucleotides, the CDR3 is TGCAGTGCTTGGGAGGGCGGCTACACCTTC.